This TCR beta chain was captured by sequencing in a study of T cell repertoires in cytomegalovirus infection. Study in general: Public TCR beta signatures indicated both CMV infection and matching HLA type. Whole-study findings and limits: Carriers of CMV plus the relevant HLA were identified by cumulative public TCR beta family frequency. It was HLA-C-restricted CMV-specific TCR beta clonotypes that dominated the response ex vivo.

TCRdb called the reads again in MiXCR, with one record for every CDR3 protein. The repertoire consists of under 850,000 distinct CDR3 sequences, with about 40% occurring once and the leading ten covering about 2.8%. This clonotype was picked up many times. Its antigen is unknown. Germline loops: CDR1 SGHAT, CDR2 FQNNGV. The CDR3 is 14 amino acids. The V end was cut by 1 base, the J end by 0 bases, with 7 bases between. The TCR originated in a human donor in good health (CMV status not recorded). Some clones in this sample may be carry-over from other donors' samples. The chain recombines TRBV11-2 with TRBJ2-7; no reliable D call. Sequences were obtained from PBMCs. DNA for the CDR3: TGTGCCAGCAGCTTAGGGGTAAGCTCCTACGAGCAGTACTTC. It is translated as CASSLGVSSYEQYF. Supplemented by reference TRBV11-2 and TRBJ2-7, the full variable domain reads EAGVAQSPRYKIIEKRQSVAFWCNPISGHATLYWYQQILGQGPKLLIQFQNNGVVDDSQLPKDRFSAERLKGVDSTLKIQPAKLEDSAVYLCASSLGVSSYEQYFGPGTRLTVT.